This is a list of T cell receptor beta chains from one sample in a study of cytomegalovirus exposure and HLA in healthy donors. Here immunoSEQ multiplex PCR was the method, and the copy in TCRdb shows in-frame clones only, minus some. Of approximately 89,000 clones listed, about four fifths are singletons. The sequencing input was PBMCs. The receptors originated from a human donor in good health. Both conserved end residues are part of each CDR3. D genes are given only for firm matches. Clone size, where shown, is once, few, many, or a class for clones that have expanded.

NA TRBJ2-5 NA TRBV28 CASSLRQQETQYF TGTGCCAGCAGTTTGAGGCAGCAAGAGACCCAGTACTTC
once TRBJ2-7 NA TRBV5-4 CASSSGLEYEQYF TGTGCCAGCAGCTCGGGACTCGAGTACGAGCAGTACTTC
NA TRBJ1-5 NA TRBV9 CASSASISNQPQHF TGTGCCAGCAGTGCTAGTATTAGCAATCAGCCCCAGCATTTT
NA TRBJ2-5 TRBD2 TRBV4-1 CASSQENGGRETQYF TGCGCCAGCAGCCAAGAAAACGGCGGGAGAGAGACCCAGTACTTC
NA TRBJ2-1 NA TRBV29-1 CSVRRGSNEQFF TGCAGCGTCCGAAGGGGCAGCAATGAGCAGTTCTTC
few TRBJ2-6 NA TRBV4-2 CASSQERGSGANVLTF TGTGCCAGCAGCCAAGAACGGGGGTCTGGGGCCAACGTCCTGACTTTC
NA TRBJ1-2 NA TRBV6-5 CASSRGTGYGYTF TGTGCCAGCAGCCGCGGGACTGGCTATGGCTACACCTTC
NA TRBJ2-7 TRBD2 TRBV18 CASSRGTSGVSYEQYF TGTGCCAGCTCACGAGGGACTAGCGGGGTATCCTACGAGCAGTACTTC
NA TRBJ1-1 TRBD1 TRBV7-3 CASSLGGTGNPEAFF TGTGCCAGCAGCTTAGGGGGGACAGGGAATCCTGAAGCTTTCTTT
NA TRBJ2-3 TRBD2 TRBV28 CASRGGTSGTDTQYF TGTGCCAGCAGAGGCGGGACTAGCGGCACAGATACGCAGTATTTT
NA TRBJ2-7 TRBD1 TRBV5-1 CASSLGTGAEQYF TGCGCCAGCAGCCTTGGGACAGGGGCCGAGCAGTACTTC
NA TRBJ1-5 NA TRBV9 CASSPHGGKQPQHF TGTGCCAGCAGCCCCCATGGGGGGAAGCAGCCCCAGCATTTT
NA TRBJ1-2 NA TRBV19 CASSTRVVAGYTF TGTGCCAGTAGTACGCGGGTTGTGGCTGGCTACACCTTC
NA TRBJ2-3 NA TRBV9 CASSLTRGTSTDTQYF TGTGCCAGCAGCTTAACTCGCGGGACTAGCACAGATACGCAGTATTTT
NA TRBJ2-7 TRBD1 TRBV16 CASSQRGQGTSWADYEQYF TGTGCCAGCAGCCAAAGGGGACAGGGGACAAGCTGGGCCGATTACGAGCAGTACTTC
NA TRBJ1-1 NA TRBV6-5 CASSFRNTEAFF TGTGCCAGCAGTTTTCGGAACACTGAAGCTTTCTTT
NA TRBJ2-2 TRBD1 TRBV30 CGWDRNTGELFF TGTGGTTGGGACAGGAACACCGGGGAGCTGTTTTTT
few TRBJ2-5 TRBD1 TRBV6-5 CASSGTGVETQYF TGTGCCAGCAGCGGCACAGGGGTAGAGACCCAGTACTTC
NA TRBJ1-2 TRBD1 TRBV5-6 CASSGDSLYGYTF TGTGCCAGCAGCGGGGACAGCCTCTATGGCTACACCTTC
NA TRBJ1-2 TRBD1 TRBV29-1 CSVLDRHIYGYTF TGCAGCGTCCTGGACAGGCACATCTATGGCTACACCTTC
NA TRBJ1-1 NA TRBV7-3 CASSQTANTEAFF TGTGCCAGCAGCCAAACAGCGAACACTGAAGCTTTCTTT
NA TRBJ1-1 NA TRBV15 CATSRARGGNTEAFF TGTGCCACCAGCAGGGCCCGGGGTGGGAACACTGAAGCTTTCTTT
NA TRBJ2-5 NA TRBV12-5 CASGLGVQETQYF TGTGCTAGTGGTTTGGGAGTCCAAGAGACCCAGTACTTC
NA TRBJ2-5 NA TRBV6-5 CASRPTVWETQYF TGTGCCAGCAGACCGACAGTATGGGAGACCCAGTACTTC
NA TRBJ2-2 NA TRBV5-1 CASSFPGQNTGELFF TGCGCCAGCAGCTTTCCGGGACAGAACACCGGGGAGCTGTTTTTT
few TRBJ1-1 NA TRBV6-5 CASSYQNTEAFF TGTGCCAGCAGTTACCAGAACACTGAAGCTTTCTTT
NA TRBJ2-3 TRBD2 TRBV19 CASSASPGTSGSTDTQYF TGTGCCAGTAGTGCCTCACCCGGGACTAGCGGTAGCACAGATACGCAGTATTTT
NA TRBJ2-7 NA TRBV5-1 CASSLVYRDTAYEQYF TGCGCCAGCAGCTTGGTTTACCGGGACACCGCATACGAGCAGTACTTC
many TRBJ1-5 TRBD1 TRBV2 CASGTGFYSNQPQHF TGTGCCAGCGGGACAGGGTTCTATAGCAATCAGCCCCAGCATTTT
once TRBJ1-5 NA TRBV19 CASSGFRGNQPQHF TGTGCCAGTAGTGGTTTCCGGGGCAATCAGCCCCAGCATTTT
NA TRBJ2-2 NA TRBV19 CATFSGTPPNTGELFF TGTGCCACCTTCTCCGGGACACCTCCGAACACCGGGGAGCTGTTTTTT
NA TRBJ2-1 TRBD1 TRBV27 CASGETGTYNEQFF TGTGCCAGCGGGGAGACAGGGACATACAATGAGCAGTTCTTC
NA TRBJ2-7 TRBD1 TRBV27 CASSMGQSYEQYF TGTGCCAGCAGCATGGGACAGTCCTACGAGCAGTACTTC
few TRBJ2-5 TRBD2 TRBV6-4 CASSDGAGGSETQYF TGTGCCAGCAGTGATGGGGCGGGAGGATCAGAGACCCAGTACTTC
once TRBJ2-3 NA TRBV19 CASKQRSTDTQYF TGTGCCAGTAAGCAAAGAAGCACAGATACGCAGTATTTT
NA TRBJ2-1 TRBD1 TRBV11-2 CASSFATGAPGEQFF TGTGCCAGCAGCTTCGCGACAGGGGCTCCGGGTGAGCAGTTCTTC
few TRBJ2-7 TRBD1 TRBV28 CASRDRGGPYEQYF TGTGCCAGCAGGGACAGGGGAGGCCCCTACGAGCAGTACTTC
NA TRBJ2-5 TRBD2 TRBV7-6 CASSLEASGRASGAQYF TGTGCCAGCAGCTTAGAGGCTAGCGGGAGGGCGAGTGGGGCCCAGTACTTC
NA TRBJ2-2 NA TRBV28 CASRTSGELFF TGTGCCAGCAGAACAAGCGGGGAGCTGTTTTTT
NA TRBJ2-5 TRBD2 TRBV5-6 CASSRPAGGPDSETQYF TGTGCCAGCAGCCGCCCGGCGGGGGGCCCGGATTCGGAGACCCAGTACTTC
NA TRBJ2-6 TRBD1 TRBV5-4 CASGTGGPGANVLTF TGTGCCAGCGGAACAGGGGGCCCTGGGGCCAACGTCCTGACTTTC
NA TRBJ1-1 NA TRBV18 CASSPLNLLGDTEAFF TGTGCCAGCTCACCGCTAAATCTACTAGGTGACACTGAAGCTTTCTTT
NA TRBJ2-3 TRBD2 TRBV28 CASSLEGGSQYF TGTGCCAGCAGCCTAGAGGGAGGGTCGCAGTATTTT
NA TRBJ2-1 NA TRBV6-6 CASSKSRDFYNEQFF TGTGCCAGCAGTAAATCCCGGGACTTTTACAATGAGCAGTTCTTC
few TRBJ1-1 NA TRBV28 CASSTAVSEAFF TGTGCCAGCAGCACTGCGGTTTCTGAAGCTTTCTTT
NA TRBJ1-1 TRBD1 TRBV7-6 CASSQGTANTEAFF TGTGCCAGCAGCCAGGGGACAGCGAACACTGAAGCTTTCTTT
NA TRBJ2-1 NA TRBV7-9 CASSPPVRVSSYNEQFF TGTGCCAGCAGCCCCCCGGTGAGGGTGAGCTCCTACAATGAGCAGTTCTTC
NA TRBJ2-2 NA TRBV27 CASSPISTGGTGELFF TGTGCCAGCAGTCCAATCTCGACAGGTGGCACCGGGGAGCTGTTTTTT
NA TRBJ2-1 NA TRBV29-1 CSVIRTREPNNEQFF TGCAGCGTTATACGAACCCGGGAACCTAACAATGAGCAGTTCTTC
NA TRBJ1-1 TRBD1 TRBV19 CASLSMLSGTAHTEAFF TGTGCCAGTCTTAGTATGTTATCAGGGACAGCCCACACTGAAGCTTTCTTT
NA TRBJ1-5 TRBD1 TRBV28 CASRTGTGGDQPQHF TGTGCCAGCAGAACCGGGACAGGGGGCGATCAGCCCCAGCATTTT